This T cell receptor (beta chain) is from a study of blood T cell repertoires in COVID-19. Study information: PBMCs, B-cell-depleted T cells, or T cells were the source of the cDNA or gDNA that made up the material.

After removal of 6 bases from V and 10 bases from J, the junction contained 18 bases not matched to a gene. CDR3 length: 17 residues. Germline CDR1 and CDR2: MNHEY and SMNVEV (reference sequence). Libraries were prepared by immunoSEQ multiplex PCR; TCRdb keeps only in-frame clonotypes and omits some of them. The sample has 390,000 or so clones, around 87% seen once; the top ten hold under 11%. The chain links TRBV27 to TRBJ1-6, with 7 bases fitting TRBD1. This clonotype was obtained from a woman aged 25 to 39 with COVID-19, enrolled during active disease. Material for sequencing was peripheral blood. The CDR3 sequence: CASRTTGVGQSDSPLHF. The CDR3 nucleotides read TGTGCCAGCAGAACAACAGGGGTTGGACAGTCTGACTCACCCCTCCACTTT.